The 20 T cell receptor beta chains below were found in one sample sequenced in a study of blood T cell repertoires in COVID-19. The protocol was immunoSEQ multiplex PCR, while the TCRdb copy is restricted to in-frame clones and leaves out a portion. Altogether 250,000 to 300,000 clones are present, nearly 90% being singletons, with the ten largest covering approximately 1%. Sequenced material: PBMCs or T cells enriched from blood (not recorded which). The source is a woman aged 25 to 45 who had recovered from COVID-19.

In nucleotides, the CDR3 is TGTGCCAGCAGTGACTCGGCTAGCGGGGGGGCAAGCACAGATACGCAGTATTTT. This codes for CASSDSASGGASTDTQYF. The rearrangement links TRBV6-4 to TRBJ2-3; TRBD2 agrees at 12 bases. From germline, CDR1 is MRHNA and CDR2 SNTAGT. The CDR3 totals 18 residues. J gave up 0 bases and V 0 bases, and 4 bases lay outside the gene matches.

The CDR3 nucleotides are TGTGCCAGCAGCTTATTCGGGACTCAAGAGACCCAGTACTTC. This translates into CASSLFGTQETQYF. This chain links TRBV7-9 with TRBJ2-5; D perhaps matches TRBD2 (6 bases). The CDR3 loop spans 14 amino acids. Germline V gene sequence: CDR1 SEHNR, CDR2 FQNEAQ (reference sequence). Trimming removed 2 bases from V and 2 bases from J, with 9 bases in between.

This chain joins TRBV5-6 and TRBJ1-6; D not certain. This CDR3 spans 16 amino acids. V shed 0 bases and J shed 5 bases, with 12 bases lying between them. Germline CDR1 is SGHDT and CDR2 is YYEEEE. Here the CDR3 reads CASSLGPGIDNSPLHF. CDR3 coding DNA: TGTGCCAGCAGCTTGGGGCCCGGGATCGATAATTCACCCCTCCACTTT. Filled out from reference TRBV5-6 and TRBJ1-6, the complete variable domain reads DAGVTQSPTHLIKTRGQQVTLRCSPKSGHDTVSWYQQALGQGPQFIFQYYEEEERQRGNFPDRFSGHQFPNYSSELNVNALLLGDSALYLCASSLGPGIDNSPLHFGNGTRLTVT.

The genes are TRBV2 and TRBJ2-1, with 7 bases matching TRBD2. CDR3 length equals 17 residues. The germline V gene has CDR1 SNHLY and CDR2 FYNNEI. V dropped 2 bases and J dropped 7; count of bases not matched to a gene: 14. The CDR3 loop reads CASSEKAGRRLGNEQFF. The CDR3 bases are TGTGCCAGCAGTGAAAAAGCGGGAAGGAGGTTGGGTAATGAGCAGTTCTTC.

This chain connects TRBV3-1 (or the pseudogene TRBV3-2) to TRBJ2-3; D may be TRBD2 (5 bases). V was shortened by 1 base and J by 1 base, with 6 bases between the two germline ends. Germline V gene sequence: CDR1 LGHDT, CDR2 YNNKEL (reference sequence). The CDR3 sequence is 14 residues long. CDR3 amino acids: CASSQGRGTDTQYF. DNA of the CDR3: TGTGCCAGCAGCCAAGGGCGGGGCACAGATACGCAGTATTTT.

This sequence joins TRBV11-2 and TRBJ1-1; 9 nucleotides agree with TRBD1. Germline CDR1 and CDR2: SGHAT and FQNNGV. This CDR3 comprises 16 residues. Trimming at V came to 0 bases and at J to 4 bases, leaving 6 bases not matched to a gene. The CDR3 is CASSLDLHRGRTEAFF. In DNA, the CDR3 is TGTGCCAGCAGCTTAGATCTTCACAGGGGGCGCACTGAAGCTTTCTTT.

V gene TRBV7-2 combines with J gene TRBJ1-4, with 8 bases aligning to TRBD1. V lost 2 bases, J lost 10 bases, and 6 bases stayed unmatched. In germline, CDR1 is SGHTA, CDR2 FQGNSA. This CDR3 is 14 amino acids long. CDR3 in DNA: TGTGCCAGCAGCTTACGCCAGGGGGCGGGAAAACTGTTTTTT. Translation: CASSLRQGAGKLFF.

As for this clone: The junction shows a germline mismatch at one end, possibly a read error. The rearrangement links TRBV27 to TRBJ1-1; D possibly corresponds to TRBD1 (5 bases). This CDR3 contains 14 residues. In germline, CDR1 is MNHEY, CDR2 SMNVEV (reference sequence). CDR3 in DNA: TGTGCCAGCAGTCCGTTGACAGAGAACACTGGGCGACTTTTT. Its translation is CASSPLTENTGRLF.

Regarding this clone: Distinct nucleotide sequences in the sample also encode this CDR3. The CDR3 region is CASSLGGNYGYTF. The CDR3 nucleotides are TGCGCCAGCAGCTTGGGAGGAAACTATGGCTACACCTTC. V is TRBV5-1 and J is TRBJ1-2; D gene uncertain. CDR3 length: 13 residues. In germline, CDR1 is SGHRS, CDR2 YFSETQ. The V end lost 0 bases, the J end lost 2 bases, and 5 bases lay between the germline ends.

The chain is built from TRBV5-4 and TRBJ2-2; 8 nucleotides agree with TRBD2. The junction had 3 bases not matched to a gene; V was cut back by 4 bases and J by 4 bases. This CDR3 has 14 residues. Germline V lookup: CDR1 SGHNT, CDR2 YYREEE (reference sequence). CDR3 nucleotide sequence: TGTGCCAGCAGCAATAGCGGGACCACCGGGGAGCTGTTTTTT. It codes for CASSNSGTTGELFF.

This sequence joins TRBV7-9 and TRBJ2-1; TRBD2 matches at 10 bases. This CDR3 has 16 amino acids. Trimming at V came to 1 base and at J to 1 base, leaving 1 base not matched to a gene. Germline assignment: CDR1 SEHNR and CDR2 FQNEAQ (reference sequence). CDR3 region: CASSLGAGGSYNEQFF. CDR3 DNA: TGTGCCAGCAGCTTAGGAGCGGGAGGGTCCTACAATGAGCAGTTCTTC.

This chain connects TRBV19 to TRBJ2-3; TRBD2 matches 12 bases. Germline lookup yields CDR1 LNHDA and CDR2 SQIVND (reference sequence). The CDR3 sequence is 17 residues long. J gave up 1 base and V 10 bases, and 12 bases lay outside the gene matches. CDR3 protein: CATQLAGGRDGTDTQYF. The DNA of the CDR3 is TGTGCCACCCAACTAGCGGGGGGTCGTGATGGCACAGATACGCAGTATTTT. The full variable domain, in which reference TRBV19 and TRBJ2-3 provide the parts outside the CDR3, is DGGITQSPKYLFRKEGQNVTLSCEQNLNHDAMYWYRQDPGQGLRLIYYSQIVNDFQKGDIAEGYSVSREKKESFPLTVTSAQKNPTAFYLCATQLAGGRDGTDTQYFGPGTRLTVL.

This chain joins TRBV27 and TRBJ1-3; no firm D call. Trimming removed 8 bases from V and 1 base from J, with 15 bases in between. The length of the CDR3 is 15 residues. Germline assignment: CDR1 MNHEY and CDR2 SMNVEV (reference sequence). The CDR3 protein is CASVGRGRSGNTIYF. The CDR3 nucleotides are TGTGCCAGCGTCGGGCGAGGGCGGTCTGGAAACACCATATATTTT.

The genes are TRBV14 and TRBJ2-3, with 8 nucleotides matching TRBD2. The CDR3 is 14 residues long. The V gene's germline CDR1 is SGHDN and CDR2 FVKESK. The J segment lost 6 bases and the V segment lost 6 bases, leaving 8 bases of the junction unmatched. CDR3 DNA: TGTGCCAGCAGTTGGGCGGGAGGATCTGATACGCAGTATTTT. This sequence encodes CASSWAGGSDTQYF.

This clone was counted between two and nine times. V usage is TRBV11-3 and J usage is TRBJ1-6, with TRBD1 identical over 8 bases. There are 15 residues in the CDR3. Germline assignment: CDR1 SGHNT and CDR2 YENEEA. Trimming removed 0 bases from V and 7 bases from J; junction bases left unmatched: 2. CDR3 loop: CASSLEGQENSPLHF. The CDR3, as DNA: TGTGCCAGCAGCTTAGAGGGACAGGAAAATTCACCCCTCCACTTT.

The rearrangement links TRBV10-3 to TRBJ1-2, with D possibly being TRBD1 (6 bases). CDR1 and CDR2 (germline): ENHRY, SYGVKD. CDR3 size: 16 residues. V was trimmed by 6 bases and J by 4 bases, leaving 21 bases between them. CDR3 loop: CAISERQAPQLYGYTF. The CDR3 DNA reads TGTGCCATCAGCGAAAGACAGGCCCCACAGCTCTATGGCTACACCTTC.

This chain joins TRBV4-3 and TRBJ1-1; D is possibly TRBD1 (5 bases). Germline-derived CDR1 and CDR2 are LGHNA and YSLEER. V lost 1 base, J lost 4 bases, and 13 bases lay in between. CDR3 length: 15 amino acids. CDR3 nucleotide sequence: TGCGCCAGCAGCCAAGGCGGGACCGAGGCCACTGAAGCTTTCTTT. Translating gives CASSQGGTEATEAFF.

The V and J genes are TRBV11-1 and TRBJ2-2; D call uncertain. The CDR3 is 14 residues long. Trimming pared 1 base from V and 3 bases from J, leaving 6 bases between. Germline assignment: CDR1 SGHAT and CDR2 FQDESV (reference sequence). The chain's CDR3 is CASSLVSDTGELFF. CDR3 DNA: TGTGCCAGCAGCTTAGTCTCGGACACCGGGGAGCTGTTTTTT.

J is TRBJ2-7 and V is TRBV6-8; D is uncertain. V lost 6 bases and J 4 bases, leaving 10 bases between the germline ends. Germline values: CDR1 MNHGY, CDR2 SAAAGT. This CDR3 has 12 residues. CDR3 in amino acids: CASRLLDYEQYF. For the CDR3, the DNA is TGTGCCAGCAGGCTCTTAGATTACGAGCAGTACTTC.

This clone has a single count. The chain recombines TRBV5-4 with TRBJ2-3, with TRBD1 matching over 9 bases. Germline V gives CDR1 SGHNT, CDR2 YYREEE (reference sequence). The CDR3 contains 15 residues. V dropped 4 bases and J dropped 0; count of bases not matched to a gene: 3. In DNA form, the CDR3 reads TGTGCCAGCAGCAAACAGGGGGCAAGCACAGATACGCAGTATTTT. This gives the protein CASSKQGASTDTQYF.